This TCR beta chain originates from a study of beta chain features in type 1 diabetes. Study-wide results and caveats: In all four CD4+ subsets, TCRB CDR3 length was significantly, moderately reduced in type 1 diabetes. The question of HLA type influencing TCRB rearrangement was one that remained unresolved here.

On this clone: Its matching antigen is unknown.

Investigators reverse transcribed all isolated RNA, so they sequenced expressed TCRB transcripts. Profiling relied on immunoSEQ multiplex PCR, and the TCRdb table lists in-frame clones only, not all of them. The sample has about 660,000 clones; about 14% are singletons. Per germline, CDR1 SGHTA and CDR2 FQGNSA. V lost 5 bases to trimming and J lost 7 bases; unmatched junction nucleotides: 7. This CDR3 is built from 14 residues. V usage is TRBV7-2 and J usage is TRBJ2-5; 10 bases are a match to TRBD1. The TCR comes from a man aged 18 to 30 with type 1 diabetes. What was sequenced was naive CD4+ T cells from blood. The CDR3 DNA reads as TGTGCCAGCAGCACCGACAGGGGGCGCGGGACCCAGTACTTC. Residues: CASSTDRGRGTQYF.